This T cell receptor beta chain was identified during a study of cytomegalovirus exposure and HLA in healthy donors. Study outcomes and limitations: Subsequent analysis of the roughly 120 validation repertoires found a tendency for first-cohort TCR clusters to co-occur. The study put 150 to 200 TCR beta chains on its list as cytomegalovirus-associated.

Turning to this clone: Its antigen remains unknown.

The CDR3 spans 17 residues. Trimming removed 4 bases from V and 1 base from J; junction bases left unmatched: 10. The germline V gene has CDR1 MGHRA and CDR2 YSYEKL. Assay used: immunoSEQ multiplex PCR; TCRdb lists only in-frame clones, some missing. The repertoire includes roughly 250,000 clones, approximately 86% of them detected once, and around 1.2% sits in the top ten. The receptor comes from a woman aged 30 to 39 in good health and CMV-seropositive. V is TRBV4-1 and J is TRBJ1-3; 7 bases fit TRBD1. The sequencing sample was made of PBMCs. CDR3 sequence: CASSRQGIILSGNTIYF. The CDR3 region has the DNA TGCGCCAGCAGCCGACAGGGTATTATTCTATCTGGAAACACCATATATTTT.